A selection of T cell receptor beta chains follows, all from one sample in a study of blood T cells in healthy people across ages. Using its own MiXCR run on the 5' RACE reads, TCRdb lists one record per CDR3 protein. The sample holds roughly 1.4 million distinct CDR3 sequences, 55% to 75% seen once. The sequenced sample was blood. These receptors all come from a man aged 18-30 years in good health. Both conserved end residues are part of each CDR3. The D gene is left open where the match is weak. The listing skips clone size in some rows; elsewhere it reads once, few, many or a size class.

>TRBJ2-3|TRBV6-1|.|.
TGTGCCACCCTTGACGGGATTGGCACAGATACGCAGTATTTT
CATLDGIGTDTQYF
>TRBJ2-1|TRBV4-2|.|TRBD2
TGTGCCAGCAGCCCGCGGGAGGGGCCGAATGAGCAGTTCTTC
CASSPREGPNEQFF
>TRBJ2-7|TRBV11-2|.|.
TGTGCCAGCAGCTTAGTAGGGGCAGGGGTCCCCTACGAGCAGTACTTC
CASSLVGAGVPYEQYF
>TRBJ2-1|TRBV10-1|.|TRBD2
TGTGCCAGCAGTGCCACCGGGGGGGGAAATGAGCAGTTCTTC
CASSATGGGNEQFF
>TRBJ2-2|TRBV20-1|.|.
TGCAGTGCTAGAGAGAGGCGGACCAACACCGGGGAGCTGTTTTTT
CSARERRTNTGELFF
>TRBJ2-7|TRBV6-5|.|TRBD2
TGTGCCAGCAGTTACGAGCGGGGGAACTACGAGCAGTACTTC
CASSYERGNYEQYF
>TRBJ2-1|TRBV21-1|.|.
TGTGCCAGCAAAGCCCTAGCGGGGTGTGGCTCCTACAATGAGCAGTTCTTC
CASKALAGCGSYNEQFF
>TRBJ1-2|TRBV12-3/TRBV12-4|.|.
TGTGCCAGCAGTTTAGCGATGGGATCTGGGTATGGCTACACCTTC
CASSLAMGSGYGYTF
>TRBJ2-1|TRBV6-5|.|.
TGTGCCAGCACCACGGCGGATTCGGCAAGGGAAGAGACCCAGTTCTTC
CASTTADSAREETQFF
>TRBJ2-1|TRBV29-1|.|TRBD2
TGCAGCGCCCACGGGACTAGCGGGGGGAGCTCCTACAATGAGCAGTTCTTC
CSAHGTSGGSSYNEQFF
>TRBJ2-7|TRBV27|.|.
TGTGCCAGCGGAAAGTGGGACTCGAAGTCCTACGAGCAGTACTTC
CASGKWDSKSYEQYF
>TRBJ1-5|TRBV27|few|.
TGTGCCAGCAGTTCCATAGTCGGTCAGCCCCAGCATTTT
CASSSIVGQPQHF
>TRBJ1-2|TRBV29-1|few|.
TGCAGCGTTATGCTGGGCGGAAACTATGGCTACACCTTC
CSVMLGGNYGYTF
>TRBJ2-3|TRBV27|few|TRBD2
TGTGCCAGCAGTCCCCTAGGTCCGGGGGGGCCCACAGATACGCAGTATTTT
CASSPLGPGGPTDTQYF
>TRBJ2-1|TRBV27|.|.
TGCGCCAGCAGCTTGGGGGTAGGGAATGAGCAGTTCTTC
CASSLGVGNEQFF
>TRBJ2-7|TRBV5-1|.|.
TGCGCCAGCAGCTCCATGGACAGACCCGACGAGCAGTACTTC
CASSSMDRPDEQYF
>TRBJ2-7|TRBV20-1|.|TRBD2
TGCAGTGCTAGAGCGGGACTAGCGGACGAGCAGTACTTC
CSARAGLADEQYF